A single sample is the source of the 25 T cell receptor beta chains below, sequenced in a study of shared clonotypes between healthy human individuals. Repertoires were generated with immunoSEQ multiplex PCR, while TCRdb's copy carries only in-frame clones and drops some. The data contain about 670,000 clones, 72% of them singletons. Material for sequencing was memory CD4+ T cells sorted from blood. As to subset: CD45RA-negative fraction. Receptors originate from a woman in her twenties or thirties in good health.

By sample share, this clone is medium-sized. V gene TRBV6-1 combines with J gene TRBJ2-7, with D hard to call. CDR3 length: 13 amino acids. V was pared by 2 bases and J by 3 bases, with 8 bases between. CDR1 and CDR2 from the germline V gene are MNHNS and SASEGT. CDR3 in DNA: TGTGCCAGCAGTGAAAATCATGGCTACGAGCAGTACTTC. Its translation: CASSENHGYEQYF.

This chain joins TRBV2 and TRBJ1-2; the D is unclear. The germline gives CDR1 SNHLY, CDR2 FYNNEI. The CDR3 is 13 residues long. V shed 3 bases and J shed 6 bases, with 11 bases lying between them. The CDR3 region is CASSDGGIHGYTF. CDR3 in DNA: TGTGCCAGCAGTGATGGCGGAATTCATGGCTACACCTTC.

This clone was counted between two and nine times. This chain joins TRBV10-2 and TRBJ2-7; D ambiguous. Trimming took off 1 base at V and 0 bases at J, with 10 bases between the two ends. Looked up from germline, CDR1 is WSHSY and CDR2 is SAAADI. The CDR3 runs to 15 residues. CDR3 nucleotides: TGCGCCAGCAGTGAGTGGGTAGGGAACTCCTACGAGCAGTACTTC. Protein: CASSEWVGNSYEQYF.

CDR3 amino acids: CASSQGTAKFSYEQYF. CDR3 sequence (DNA): TGTGCCAGCAGCCAAGGGACAGCCAAGTTCTCCTACGAGCAGTACTTC. This chain uses TRBV21-1 with TRBJ2-7; the listed D gene, TRBD1, was not tested against the DNA. TRBV21-1 is a documented pseudogene. The CDR3 length is 16 residues.

J is TRBJ2-3 and V is TRBV11-1; 9 bases align to TRBD1. The length of the CDR3 is 16 residues. The V segment lost 5 bases and the J segment 3 bases; nucleotides outside the gene matches: 9. CDR1 and CDR2 (germline): SGHAT, FQDESV (reference sequence). The CDR3 is CASSPRDRELTDTQYF. DNA for the CDR3: TGTGCCAGCAGCCCTAGGGACAGGGAGTTAACAGATACGCAGTATTTT.

The V and J genes are TRBV28 and TRBJ2-1; TRBD2 aligns across 8 bases. CDR1 and CDR2 from the germline V gene are MDHEN and SYDVKM. The CDR3 extends over 15 amino acids. V trimming: 1 base; J trimming: 3 bases; junction bases outside the gene matches: 2. CDR3 sequence (DNA): TGTGCCAGCAGTTTATCGGGACTAGTCTACAATGAGCAGTTCTTC. Translation: CASSLSGLVYNEQFF.

This clone was detected only a few times. The V call is TRBV5-6, the J call TRBJ2-7; D perhaps matches TRBD1 (5 bases). CDR1 SGHDT and CDR2 YYEEEE come from the germline V gene. The CDR3 covers 15 residues. V was trimmed by 0 bases and J by 5 bases, leaving 15 bases between them. The CDR3: CASSLAPGMSHEQYF. The CDR3 nucleotides read TGTGCCAGCAGCTTGGCCCCAGGGATGAGCCACGAGCAGTACTTC.

This clone appeared a few times. V usage is TRBV19 and J usage is TRBJ1-5; D not resolved. Looked up from germline, CDR1 is LNHDA and CDR2 is SQIVND (reference sequence). The CDR3 has 13 residues. V was pared by 7 bases and J by 1 base, with 8 bases between. Written as DNA, the CDR3 is TGTGCCAGTACGGTGCAAAGCAATCAGCCCCAGCATTTT. Translated, it gives CASTVQSNQPQHF. The whole variable domain, remainder taken from reference TRBV19 and TRBJ1-5, is DGGITQSPKYLFRKEGQNVTLSCEQNLNHDAMYWYRQDPGQGLRLIYYSQIVNDFQKGDIAEGYSVSREKKESFPLTVTSAQKNPTAFYLCASTVQSNQPQHFGDGTRLSIL.

The chain joins TRBV7-3 to TRBJ2-5; D remains ambiguous. The end of the DNA is better explained by TRBJ2-7, so the J call may be wrong. Looked up from germline, CDR1 is SGHTA and CDR2 is FQGTGA. The CDR3 contains 14 residues. CDR3: CASSLSPGSYEQYF. The CDR3 region has the DNA TGTGCCAGCAGCTTAAGCCCTGGCTCCTACGAGCAGTACTTC.

The rearrangement uses TRBV6-5 and TRBJ1-1, with 8 positions matching TRBD1. The CDR3 loop spans 15 amino acids. Germline V lookup: CDR1 MNHEY, CDR2 SVGAGI. V lost 9 bases to trimming and J lost 0 bases; unmatched junction nucleotides: 9. This chain's CDR3 is CASSRQGFMNTEAFF. The CDR3 DNA sequence: TGTGCCAGTTCCAGACAGGGGTTTATGAACACTGAAGCTTTCTTT.

The chain is built from TRBV5-4 and TRBJ2-1, with a possible D match to TRBD1 (6 bases). Trimming cost V 0 bases and J 0 bases, with 10 bases left between them. Germline V gene lookup returns CDR1 SGHNT and CDR2 YYREEE (reference sequence). The CDR3 loop spans 16 amino acids. The CDR3 reads CASSLVTGSSYNEQFF. The CDR3 DNA reads as TGTGCCAGCAGCTTGGTGACAGGAAGCTCCTACAATGAGCAGTTCTTC.

The CDR3 DNA reads TGCGCCAGCAGCTTGGCGGGCACGGGAGAGACCCAGTACTTC. This sequence encodes CASSLAGTGETQYF. This chain links TRBV5-1 with TRBJ2-5; D is uncertain. The CDR3 consists of 14 residues. Trimming cost V 0 bases and J 4 bases, with 10 bases left between them. Germline V lookup: CDR1 SGHRS, CDR2 YFSETQ. The variable domain in full, completed from reference TRBV5-1 and TRBJ2-5, reads KAGVTQTPRYLIKTRGQQVTLSCSPISGHRSVSWYQQTPGQGLQFLFEYFSETQRNKGNFPGRFSGRQFSNSRSEMNVSTLELGDSALYLCASSLAGTGETQYFGPGTRLLVL.

The V gene is TRBV19, the J gene TRBJ1-1; 7 bases align to TRBD1. V shed 5 bases and J 5 bases; nucleotides not matched to a gene: 5. CDR1 is LNHDA, CDR2 SQIVND, per germline (reference sequence). CDR3 length equals 13 residues. The CDR3 is CASSDRAGTEAFF. CDR3 coding DNA: TGTGCCAGTAGTGACAGGGCGGGGACTGAAGCTTTCTTT.

V gene TRBV6-6 combines with J gene TRBJ2-7; D remains unclear. Germline loops: CDR1 MNHNY, CDR2 SVGAGI (reference sequence). The CDR3 contains 15 residues. Trimming took 2 bases from V and 5 from J, leaving 16 bases between them. This CDR3 is CASSYGPGVLNEQYF. The CDR3 DNA reads as TGTGCCAGCAGTTACGGACCAGGTGTTTTAAACGAGCAGTACTTC.

The V call is TRBV28, the J call TRBJ2-7; D is undetermined. The V gene lost 2 bases and the J gene lost 6 bases, with 8 bases spanning the gap. The CDR3 is 12 residues long. From germline, CDR1 is MDHEN and CDR2 SYDVKM. In DNA, the CDR3 is TGTGCCAGCAGTTTAGCGACGGGCGAGCAGTACTTC. Translated: CASSLATGEQYF.

In this sample, this clone turned up a few times. The rearrangement joins TRBV27 to TRBJ1-4; no clear D gene. Per the germline V gene, CDR1 is MNHEY and CDR2 is SMNVEV (reference sequence). Trimming stripped 5 bases from V and 5 bases from J, with 9 bases between. The CDR3 totals 13 residues. CDR3 bases: TGTGCCAGCAGTAAAAACCCGAATGAAAAACTGTTTTTT. Translated, it gives CASSKNPNEKLFF.

V usage is TRBV7-2 and J usage is TRBJ2-2; TRBD2 agrees at 12 bases. V was pared by 4 bases and J by 5 bases, with 8 bases of the junction left unmatched. Germline CDR1 and CDR2: SGHTA and FQGNSA. CDR3 length: 17 residues. CDR3 DNA sequence: TGTGCCAGCAGCTCTCGGACTAGCGGGAAAGGGACCGGGGAGCTGTTTTTT. Encoded protein: CASSSRTSGKGTGELFF.

The gene calls are TRBV23-1 and TRBJ1-5; D unclear. TRBV23-1 is reported as an ORF; its role is uncertain. Deletions cut 3 bases from V and 6 bases from J, with 12 bases between. The CDR3 is made up of 14 amino acids. DNA for the CDR3: TGCGCCAGCAGTCATCGGGTCCTTCGTCAGCCCCAGCATTTT. Amino acid sequence: CASSHRVLRQPQHF.

This chain uses TRBV10-3 with TRBJ1-1; no reliable D call. Trimming shortened V by 5 bases and J by 2 bases, and 9 bases separated the two germline ends. The germline CDR1 and CDR2 sequences are ENHRY and SYGVKD. This CDR3 is built from 13 residues. CDR3 sequence reads: CAISINGNTEAFF. In DNA, the CDR3 is TGTGCCATCAGTATAAATGGAAACACTGAAGCTTTCTTT.

The J gene is TRBJ2-2, the V gene TRBV29-1, with unresolved D. The CDR3 runs to 12 residues. V lost 6 bases and J lost 4, with 9 bases in between. Germline assignment: CDR1 SQVTM and CDR2 ANQGSEA. CDR3 sequence reads: CSVQQLTGELFF. The CDR3 DNA follows: TGCAGCGTCCAACAGCTCACCGGGGAGCTGTTTTTT.

V usage is TRBV29-1 and J usage is TRBJ2-7, with TRBD1 as a possible D gene (6 bases). CDR3 size: 13 residues. In germline, CDR1 is SQVTM, CDR2 ANQGSEA. V lost 4 bases to trimming and J lost 0 bases, with 10 bases between them. In nucleotides, the CDR3 is TGCAGCGTTGCCAGGGACACCTCCTACGAGCAGTACTTC. Amino acids: CSVARDTSYEQYF.

CDR3 amino acids: CASSNDRNTEAFF. In DNA, the CDR3 is TGTGCCAGCAGCAATGACAGGAACACTGAAGCTTTCTTT. This chain connects TRBV7-6 to TRBJ1-1, with D possibly TRBD1 on 5 matching bases. Germline V gene data show CDR1 as SGHVS and CDR2 as FNYEAQ. This CDR3 spans 13 amino acids. Trimming left V 5 bases short and J 1 base short, with 8 bases between.

A single count supports this clone. This chain connects TRBV5-1 to TRBJ2-3, with 7 bases identical to TRBD1. Germline values: CDR1 SGHRS, CDR2 YFSETQ. This CDR3 has 15 amino acids. The J segment lost 2 bases and the V segment lost 3 bases, leaving 6 bases of the junction unmatched. The CDR3 region is CASSSTGDLTDTQYF. DNA for the CDR3: TGCGCCAGCAGCTCCACAGGGGACCTCACAGATACGCAGTATTTT.

This chain links TRBV6-6 with TRBJ1-1, with D unresolved. From germline, CDR1 is MNHNY and CDR2 SVGAGI (reference sequence). Between the trimmed V and J ends, which lost 0 bases and 1 base, there was a span of 9 bases. This CDR3 comprises 15 residues. CDR3 DNA: TGTGCCAGCAGTTACTCAGGCACCCAGAACACTGAAGCTTTCTTT. Amino acid sequence: CASSYSGTQNTEAFF.

This clone turned up a few times. The same CDR3 is also encoded by other DNA sequences in this sample. V usage is TRBV7-2 and J usage is TRBJ2-2, with no clear D. Germline V gene sequence: CDR1 SGHTA, CDR2 FQGNSA. Between the trimmed V and J ends, which lost 2 bases and 0 bases, there was a span of 4 bases. This CDR3 is built from 14 residues. The CDR3 loop is CASSLPPNTGELFF. CDR3 bases: TGTGCCAGCAGCTTACCACCGAACACCGGGGAGCTGTTTTTT.